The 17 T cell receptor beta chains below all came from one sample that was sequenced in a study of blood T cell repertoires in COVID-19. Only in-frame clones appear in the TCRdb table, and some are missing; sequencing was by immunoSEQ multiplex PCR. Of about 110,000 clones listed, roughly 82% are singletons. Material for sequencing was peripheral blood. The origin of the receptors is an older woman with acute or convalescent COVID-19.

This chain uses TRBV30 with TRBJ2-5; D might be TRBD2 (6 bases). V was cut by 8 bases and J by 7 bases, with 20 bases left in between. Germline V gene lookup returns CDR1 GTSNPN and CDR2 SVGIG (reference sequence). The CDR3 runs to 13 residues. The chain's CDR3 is CARSPGSRGTQYF. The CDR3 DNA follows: TGTGCCCGAAGCCCCGGGTCGCGGGGGACCCAGTACTTC.

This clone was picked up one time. The CDR3 DNA follows: TGTGCCAGCAGTTACTTTAGCGGTAGGGATGAGCAGTTCTTC. This translates into CASSYFSGRDEQFF. This chain uses TRBV6-2 or TRBV6-3 with TRBJ2-1; weak D call: TRBD2 (6 bases). The CDR3 consists of 14 residues. V lost 1 base, J lost 8 bases, and 12 bases lay in between. Germline V gives CDR1 MNHEY, CDR2 SVGEGT.

CDR3 bases: TGTGCCAGCAGCCCCGGACAGTCTTCCAATGAGCAGTTCTTC. This codes for CASSPGQSSNEQFF. V usage is TRBV11-3 and J usage is TRBJ2-1; TRBD1 is a possible D gene (6 bases). This CDR3 is 14 amino acids long. Germline CDR1 reads SGHNT; CDR2 reads YENEEA. Trimming took off 5 bases at V and 6 bases at J, with 14 bases between the two ends.

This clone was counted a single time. CDR3 sequence reads: CSASFRDAEKLFF. The DNA of the CDR3 is TGCAGTGCTAGTTTCAGGGATGCTGAAAAACTGTTTTTT. The rearrangement joins TRBV20-1 to TRBJ1-4; tentatively, D is TRBD1 (5 bases). The CDR3 length is 13 residues. V was clipped by 3 bases and J by 7 bases, with 12 bases between them. Germline values: CDR1 DFQATT, CDR2 SNEGSKA (reference sequence).

The CDR3 DNA reads as TGTGCCAGCAGCTCCCCGGGACTAGCGGGGAAAGAGACCCAGTACTTC. This encodes CASSSPGLAGKETQYF. The chain couples TRBV7-9 to TRBJ2-5; TRBD2 matches 13 bases. CDR1 is SEHNR, CDR2 FQNEAQ, per germline (reference sequence). V shed 4 bases and J 3 bases; nucleotides not matched to a gene: 5. This CDR3 comprises 16 residues. Drawing the rest from reference TRBV7-9 and TRBJ2-5, the complete variable domain is DTGVSQNPRHKITKRGQNVTFRCDPISEHNRLYWYRQTLGQGPEFLTYFQNEAQLEKSRLLSDRFSAERPKGSFSTLEIQRTEQGDSAMYLCASSSPGLAGKETQYFGPGTRLLVL.

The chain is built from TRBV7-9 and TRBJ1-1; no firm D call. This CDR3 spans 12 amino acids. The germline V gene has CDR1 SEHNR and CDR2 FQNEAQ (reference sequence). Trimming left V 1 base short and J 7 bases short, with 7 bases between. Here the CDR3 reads CASSLVGSEAFF. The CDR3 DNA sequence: TGTGCCAGCAGCTTAGTTGGCAGTGAAGCTTTCTTT.

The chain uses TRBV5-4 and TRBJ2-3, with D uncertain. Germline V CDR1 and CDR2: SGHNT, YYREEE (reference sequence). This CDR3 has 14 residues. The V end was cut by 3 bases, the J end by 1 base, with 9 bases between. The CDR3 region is CASSSDGGTDTQYF. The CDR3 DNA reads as TGTGCCAGCAGCTCCGATGGAGGCACAGATACGCAGTATTTT.

The CDR3 region has the DNA TGTGCCAGCAGTCCAGGGGTCGGTCACACCTTC. Residues: CASSPGVGHTF. This chain uses TRBV11-2 with TRBJ1-2; maybe TRBD1 (6 bases). The V and J ends lost 6 bases and 12 bases respectively, with 14 bases between them. The CDR3 spans 11 residues. Germline values: CDR1 SGHAT, CDR2 FQNNGV. The full variable domain, its missing parts supplied by reference TRBV11-2 and TRBJ1-2, is EAGVAQSPRYKIIEKRQSVAFWCNPISGHATLYWYQQILGQGPKLLIQFQNNGVVDDSQLPKDRFSAERLKGVDSTLKIQPAKLEDSAVYLCASSPGVGHTFGSGTRLTVV.

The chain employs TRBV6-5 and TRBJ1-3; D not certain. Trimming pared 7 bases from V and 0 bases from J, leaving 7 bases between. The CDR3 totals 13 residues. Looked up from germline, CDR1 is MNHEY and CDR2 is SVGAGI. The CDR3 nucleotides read TGTGCCAGCAAAGAGGTCTCTGGAAACACCATATATTTT. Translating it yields CASKEVSGNTIYF.

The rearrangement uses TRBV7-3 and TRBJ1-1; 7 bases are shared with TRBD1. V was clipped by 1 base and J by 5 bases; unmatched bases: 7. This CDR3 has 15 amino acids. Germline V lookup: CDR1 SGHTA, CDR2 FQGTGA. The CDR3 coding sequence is TGTGCCAGCAGCTTAAGCGGCACAGGGGTGACTGAAGCTTTCTTT. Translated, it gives CASSLSGTGVTEAFF.

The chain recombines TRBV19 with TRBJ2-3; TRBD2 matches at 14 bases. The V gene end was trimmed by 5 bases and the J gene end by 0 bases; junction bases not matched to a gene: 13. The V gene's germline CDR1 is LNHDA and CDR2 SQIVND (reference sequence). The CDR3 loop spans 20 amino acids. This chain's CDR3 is CASSARGQTSGGGSTDTQYF. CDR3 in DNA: TGTGCCAGTAGTGCGCGAGGCCAGACTAGCGGGGGGGGTAGCACAGATACGCAGTATTTT.

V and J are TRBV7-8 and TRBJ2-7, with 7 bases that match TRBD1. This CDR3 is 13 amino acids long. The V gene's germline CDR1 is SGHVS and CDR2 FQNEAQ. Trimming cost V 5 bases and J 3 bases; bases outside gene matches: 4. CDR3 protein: CASSIGQDYEQYF. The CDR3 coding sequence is TGTGCCAGCAGCATCGGACAGGACTACGAGCAGTACTTC.

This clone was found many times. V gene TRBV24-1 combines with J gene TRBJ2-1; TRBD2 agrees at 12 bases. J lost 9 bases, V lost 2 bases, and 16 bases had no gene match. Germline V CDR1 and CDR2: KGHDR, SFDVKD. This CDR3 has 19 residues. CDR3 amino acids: CATSDSLPGLAGGSSEQFF. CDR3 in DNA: TGTGCCACCAGTGATTCCCTCCCAGGGCTAGCGGGGGGGTCAAGTGAGCAGTTCTTC.

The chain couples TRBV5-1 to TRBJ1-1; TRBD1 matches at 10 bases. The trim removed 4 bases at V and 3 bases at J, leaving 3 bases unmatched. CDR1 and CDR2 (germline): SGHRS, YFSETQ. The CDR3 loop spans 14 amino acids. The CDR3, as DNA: TGCGCCAGCAGCGGACAGGGGGGCTACACTGAAGCTTTCTTT. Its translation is CASSGQGGYTEAFF.

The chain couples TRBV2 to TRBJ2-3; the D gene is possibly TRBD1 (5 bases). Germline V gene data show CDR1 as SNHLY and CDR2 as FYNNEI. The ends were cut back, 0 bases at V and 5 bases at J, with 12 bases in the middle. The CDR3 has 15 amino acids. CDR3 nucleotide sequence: TGTGCCAGCAGTGAAGCGCTAGGGGAAGGAGATACGCAGTATTTT. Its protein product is CASSEALGEGDTQYF.

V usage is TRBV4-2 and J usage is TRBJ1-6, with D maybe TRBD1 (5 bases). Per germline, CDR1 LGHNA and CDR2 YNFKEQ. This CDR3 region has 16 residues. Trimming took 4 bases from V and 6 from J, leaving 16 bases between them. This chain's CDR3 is CASSPSGTRGNSPLHF. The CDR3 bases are TGTGCCAGCAGCCCGTCCGGGACTAGAGGTAATTCACCCCTCCACTTT.

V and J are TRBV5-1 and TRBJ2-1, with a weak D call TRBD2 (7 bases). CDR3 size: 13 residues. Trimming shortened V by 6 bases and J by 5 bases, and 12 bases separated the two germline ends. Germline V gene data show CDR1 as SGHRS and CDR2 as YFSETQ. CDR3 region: CASMQGTNNEQFF. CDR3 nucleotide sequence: TGCGCCAGCATGCAGGGGACTAACAATGAGCAGTTCTTC.